This T cell receptor (beta chain) comes out of a study of control samples from healthy donors and cancer patients. The assay was immunoSEQ multiplex PCR, and TCRdb's table has in-frame clones only and misses some. Of roughly 120,000 clones in the sample, roughly 91% are singletons; the top ten hold over 1.5%. Germline lookup yields CDR1 SGHKS and CDR2 YYEKEE (reference sequence). The junction had 19 bases not matched to a gene; V was cut back by 1 base and J by 7 bases. The CDR3 is made up of 19 amino acids. The sequencing sample was made of PBMCs. The receptor's source is a man between 45 and 60 years old with head and neck cancer. The rearrangement links TRBV5-5 to TRBJ1-1, with TRBD1 identical over 10 bases. The CDR3 DNA reads as TGTGCCAGCAGCTTGTATTCGGGACAGGGGAGTTTGGGACCACATGAAGCTTTCTTT. Its protein product is CASSLYSGQGSLGPHEAFF.